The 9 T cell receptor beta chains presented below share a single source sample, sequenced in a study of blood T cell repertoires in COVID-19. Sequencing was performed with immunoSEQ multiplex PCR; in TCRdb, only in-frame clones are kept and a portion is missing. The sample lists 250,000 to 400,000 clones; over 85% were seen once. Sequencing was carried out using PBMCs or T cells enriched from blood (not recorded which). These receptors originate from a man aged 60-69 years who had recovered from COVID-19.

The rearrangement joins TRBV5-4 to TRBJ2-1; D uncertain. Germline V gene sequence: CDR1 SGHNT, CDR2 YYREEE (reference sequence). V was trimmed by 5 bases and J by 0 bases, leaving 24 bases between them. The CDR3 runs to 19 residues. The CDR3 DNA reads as TGTGCCAGCAGATCAGGTGGGCCATCAACGGTTAGCTCCTACAATGAGCAGTTCTTC. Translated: CASRSGGPSTVSSYNEQFF.

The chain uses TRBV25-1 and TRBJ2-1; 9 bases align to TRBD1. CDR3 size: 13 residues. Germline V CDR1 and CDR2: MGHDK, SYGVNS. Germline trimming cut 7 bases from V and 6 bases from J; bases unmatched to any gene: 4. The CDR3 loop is CASTGTGINEQFF. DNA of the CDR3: TGTGCCAGCACCGGGACAGGGATCAATGAGCAGTTCTTC.

DNA of the CDR3: TGTGCCAGCAGGGGACAGGAAGTTTCCTACGAGCAGTACTTC. Translation: CASRGQEVSYEQYF. The chain combines TRBV6-5 with TRBJ2-7, with TRBD1 identical over 8 bases. Trimming cost V 6 bases and J 1 base; bases outside gene matches: 5. Germline V lookup: CDR1 MNHEY, CDR2 SVGAGI. The CDR3 runs to 14 residues.

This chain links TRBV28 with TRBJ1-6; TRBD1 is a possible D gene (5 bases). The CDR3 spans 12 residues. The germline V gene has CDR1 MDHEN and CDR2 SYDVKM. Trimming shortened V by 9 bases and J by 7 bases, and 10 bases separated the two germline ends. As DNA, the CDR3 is TGTGCCAGTCGACAGCAAAATTCACCCCTCCACTTT. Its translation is CASRQQNSPLHF.

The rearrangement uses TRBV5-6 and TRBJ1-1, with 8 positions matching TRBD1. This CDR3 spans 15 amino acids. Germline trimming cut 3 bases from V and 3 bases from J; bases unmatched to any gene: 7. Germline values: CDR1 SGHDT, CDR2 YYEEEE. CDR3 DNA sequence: TGTGCCAGCAGCTGGTGGGACAGGCTGCACACTGAAGCTTTCTTT. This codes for CASSWWDRLHTEAFF.

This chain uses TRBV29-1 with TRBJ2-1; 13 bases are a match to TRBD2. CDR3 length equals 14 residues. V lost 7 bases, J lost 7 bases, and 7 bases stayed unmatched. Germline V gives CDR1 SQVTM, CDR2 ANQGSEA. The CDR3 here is CSGDTSGRANEQFF. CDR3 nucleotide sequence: TGCAGCGGCGATACTAGCGGGAGGGCTAATGAGCAGTTCTTC.

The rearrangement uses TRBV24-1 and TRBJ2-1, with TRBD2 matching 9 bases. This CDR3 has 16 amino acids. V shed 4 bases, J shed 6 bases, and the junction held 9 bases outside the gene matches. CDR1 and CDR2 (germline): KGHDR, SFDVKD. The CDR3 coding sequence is TGTGCCACCAGTGAACGTAGCGGGAGAATGATCAATGAGCAGTTCTTC. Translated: CATSERSGRMINEQFF.

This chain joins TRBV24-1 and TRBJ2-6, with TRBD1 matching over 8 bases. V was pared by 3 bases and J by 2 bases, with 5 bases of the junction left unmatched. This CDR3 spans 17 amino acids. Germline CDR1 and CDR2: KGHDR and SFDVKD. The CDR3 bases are TGTGCCACCAGTGATCCTCAGGGGGCCCCTGGGGCCAACGTCCTGACTTTC. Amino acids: CATSDPQGAPGANVLTF.

The CDR3: CASSYSRTGSWGYTF. The CDR3 DNA reads as TGTGCCAGCAGTTACTCCCGGACAGGGAGTTGGGGCTACACCTTC. The chain links TRBV6-5 to TRBJ1-2; 8 positions match TRBD1. V gave up 0 bases and J gave up 8 bases; unmatched junction bases: 8. Germline CDR1 MNHEY, CDR2 SVGAGI. There are 15 residues in the CDR3.